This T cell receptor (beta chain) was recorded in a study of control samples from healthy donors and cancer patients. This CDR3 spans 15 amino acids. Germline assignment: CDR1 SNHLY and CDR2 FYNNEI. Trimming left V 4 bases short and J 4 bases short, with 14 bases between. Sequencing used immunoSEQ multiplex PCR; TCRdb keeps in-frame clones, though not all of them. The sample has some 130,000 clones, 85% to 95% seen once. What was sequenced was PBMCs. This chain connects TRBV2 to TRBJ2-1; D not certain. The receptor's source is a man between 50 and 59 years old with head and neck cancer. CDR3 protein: CASSVISVGYNEQFF. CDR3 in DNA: TGTGCCAGCAGTGTAATTTCAGTAGGATACAATGAGCAGTTCTTC.